This T cell receptor beta chain was found in a study of shared clonotypes between healthy human individuals. Study outcomes and limitations: Tissue TCR repertoires likely differ from these blood-only repertoires. Larger estimated richness was generally seen in naive subsets than in memory subsets.

The germline V and J ends were trimmed by 4 bases and 2 bases, with 9 bases remaining between them. CDR3 length: 15 residues. Concerning this clone: Antigen unknown.

Using immunoSEQ multiplex PCR, the repertoire was profiled, and TCRdb retains in-frame clones only, with some absent. The sample lists more than 550,000 clones; roughly 72% were seen once. This clonotype was obtained from a woman aged 25 to 39 in good health. The chain joins TRBV23-1 to TRBJ2-6, with D possibly TRBD1 on 5 matching bases. TRBV23-1 is sorted into the ORF group, with uncertain function. The sequencing input was memory CD4+ T cells sorted from blood. Sample subset: CD45RA-negative fraction. The CDR3 here is CASSRDRTGANVLTF. In nucleotides, the CDR3 is TGCGCCAGCAGTCGTGACAGAACTGGGGCCAACGTCCTGACTTTC.